This TCR beta chain was sequenced in a study of Ad26.COV2.S vaccination and SARS-CoV-2 variants. Looking at the study overall: Once or twice, 56 days apart, Ad26.COV2.S was delivered intramuscularly.

Libraries were prepared by immunoSEQ multiplex PCR; TCRdb keeps only in-frame clonotypes and omits some of them. The repertoire holds about 350,000 clones, with roughly 90% as singletons. Findings and limits, study-wide: The TCR breadth and depth analyses may have produced an underestimate of total T cell responses. Placebo recipients trailed vaccine recipients in spike-specific TCR breadth. Researchers reported similar non-spike TCR breadth in vaccine and placebo recipients.

Worth noting for this clone: Antigen unknown.

Treatment specified: around 19 received Ad26.COV2.S at low or high dose, single or two shots; 5 received placebo; per-sample allocation not given. After the first vaccine or placebo injection, samples were drawn on day 63. CDR1 and CDR2 (germline): MNHEY, SVGEGT. The ends lost 5 bases at V and 3 bases at J; junction bases unmatched: 5. This CDR3 is 15 amino acids long. Sequenced material: peripheral blood, taken in a trial of Ad26.COV2.S vaccine versus placebo. The TCR sequence derives from a person aged 18-65 years who received the Ad26.COV2.S COVID-19 vaccine or a placebo. The rearrangement links TRBV6-2 or TRBV6-3 to TRBJ2-2; 8 bases match TRBD1. DNA of the CDR3: TGTGCCAGCAGTGCGGACAGGGAGTACACCGGGGAGCTGTTTTTT. Translating it yields CASSADREYTGELFF.